The subject of this entry is one TCR beta chain. What it binds is unknown. The sample is drawn from a study of cytomegalovirus exposure and HLA in healthy donors. Study-level information: Later analysis reported that the 110 or so validation repertoires shared the platform of the 500 to 850 first-cohort repertoires.

General study results and limits: Investigators reported 150 to 200 TCR beta chains as tied to cytomegalovirus. In vitro data verified three CMV-associated chains as specific for CMV antigens. The majority of TCR sequences were rare, yet some public TCRs appeared in many donors.

Method: immunoSEQ multiplex PCR; TCRdb's copy keeps in-frame clones and lacks some. The data hold around 250,000 clones, with around 91% observed a single time. Sequences were obtained from PBMCs. This receptor was taken from a woman aged 25 to 39 in good health and CMV-seronegative.

This CDR3 reads CASSQEGGLYGYTF. The CDR3 coding sequence is TGCGCCAGCAGCCAAGAGGGGGGCCTCTATGGCTACACCTTC. The chain couples TRBV4-1 to TRBJ1-2, with D perhaps TRBD1 (6 bases). CDR1 and CDR2 from the germline V gene are MGHRA and YSYEKL. Trimming took off 0 bases at V and 4 bases at J, with 9 bases between the two ends. The CDR3 runs to 14 residues.